Below are 3 T cell receptor beta chains sequenced from a single sample in a study of cytomegalovirus exposure and HLA in healthy donors (dated by TCRdb to 2016 to 2017). Libraries were constructed by the immunoSEQ multiplex PCR assay. For the multiplex PCR, a mixture combining 60 forward primers for TCR Vbeta segments and 13 reverse primers for TCR Jbeta segments was used. The table was pulled from immuneACCESS by TCRdb, which kept in-frame rearrangements only. Such tables lose some clones; where checked, under half of the loss comes from unresolved V genes, and the rest has no known cause. The sample profile shows approximately 130,000 clones; about 76% of them were found once. Of the sample, less than 2.5% falls within the top ten clones. The specimen sequenced was PBMCs. The source of these receptors is a woman aged 40 to 50 in good health and CMV-seronegative.

This clone was counted only a few times. DNA for the CDR3: TGTGCCAGCAGCTTGGAGGGGGTGGCTAATGAAAAACTGTTTTTT. It encodes CASSLEGVANEKLFF. The J gene is TRBJ1-4, the V gene TRBV5-6, with TRBD1 as a possible D gene (6 bases). This CDR3 is built from 15 residues. V was pared by 0 bases and J by 3 bases, with 9 bases between. From germline, CDR1 is SGHDT and CDR2 YYEEEE. Full variable domain (rest looked up from reference TRBV5-6 and TRBJ1-4): DAGVTQSPTHLIKTRGQQVTLRCSPKSGHDTVSWYQQALGQGPQFIFQYYEEEERQRGNFPDRFSGHQFPNYSSELNVNALLLGDSALYLCASSLEGVANEKLFFGSGTQLSVL.

Only one count was recorded for this clone. The gene calls are TRBV29-1 and TRBJ2-7, with 8 bases matching TRBD2. Germline CDR1 SQVTM, CDR2 ANQGSEA. This CDR3 is 15 amino acids long. Unmatched junction bases numbered 5, after V lost 1 base and J lost 0 bases. CDR3 residues: CSVEAAGGTSYEQYF. CDR3 bases: TGCAGCGTTGAAGCGGCGGGGGGAACCTCCTACGAGCAGTACTTC.

V is TRBV6-5 and J is TRBJ2-1; TRBD2 agrees at 8 bases. This CDR3 region has 13 residues. J lost 6 bases, V lost 5 bases, and 3 bases had no gene match. CDR1 and CDR2 from the germline V gene are MNHEY and SVGAGI. Here the CDR3 reads CASSGGTSNEQFF. DNA of the CDR3: TGTGCCAGCAGTGGCGGGACTAGCAATGAGCAGTTCTTC.